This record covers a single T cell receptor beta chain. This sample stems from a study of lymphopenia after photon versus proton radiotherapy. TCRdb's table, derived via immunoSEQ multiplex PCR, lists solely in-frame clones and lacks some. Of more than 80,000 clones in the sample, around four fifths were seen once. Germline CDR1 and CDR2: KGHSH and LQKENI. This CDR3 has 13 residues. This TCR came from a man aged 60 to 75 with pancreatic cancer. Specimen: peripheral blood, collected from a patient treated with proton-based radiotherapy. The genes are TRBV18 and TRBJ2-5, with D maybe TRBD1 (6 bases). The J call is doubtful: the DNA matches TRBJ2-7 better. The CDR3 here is CASSRGQDYEQYF. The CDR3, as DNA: TGTGCCAGCTCACGGGGACAAGACTACGAGCAGTACTTC.